This entry describes one TCR beta chain. Its matching antigen is unknown. The CDR3 runs to 15 residues. V gave up 5 bases and J gave up 7 bases, with 18 bases separating them. Germline CDR1 reads SGHNT; CDR2 reads YENEEA. The data originate from a study of beta chain features in type 1 diabetes. Study-level findings and limits: Naive, central memory and Treg TCRB repertoires appeared more alike in patients than in healthy donors.

Expressed TCRB transcripts were sequenced after all isolated RNA was converted to cDNA. Repertoires were generated with immunoSEQ multiplex PCR, while TCRdb's copy carries only in-frame clones and drops some. Of 200,000 to 250,000 clones in the sample, about 70% were seen once. This clonotype was sampled from a man aged 25-45 years in good health. The specimen was naive CD4+ T cells from blood. This chain uses TRBV11-3 with TRBJ2-1; perhaps D is TRBD1 or TRBD2 (5 bases each). Written as DNA, the CDR3 is TGTGCCAGCAGCCCCATACCGGGGCCCGGTAATGAGCAGTTCTTC. Encoded protein: CASSPIPGPGNEQFF.